These T cell receptor beta chains were read from a single sample in a study of siplizumab effects on memory and regulatory T cells. TCRdb keeps only in-frame clones here, not all; method: immunoSEQ multiplex PCR. The sample consists of approximately 100,000 clones, roughly nine tenths of them appearing once. The sample taken for sequencing was Tregs sorted from blood. The receptors were sampled from a human donor in good health. Both conserved end residues are part of each CDR3. A D gene is named only where the DNA matches it firmly. Clone size is shown for a subset of rows, as once, few, many or a class of expanded clone.

v_gene	d_gene	j_gene	abundance	CDR3aa	CDR3nt
TRBV30	TRBD2	TRBJ2-2	-	CAWSVLAGVAGELFF	TGTGCCTGGAGTGTACTAGCGGGAGTTGCCGGGGAGCTGTTTTTT
TRBV2	-	TRBJ2-5	-	CASSEAGGGGETQYF	TGTGCCAGCAGTGAAGCAGGGGGTGGGGGAGAGACCCAGTACTTC
TRBV9	TRBD2	TRBJ2-2	-	CASSAHEPGLAGGTKLTGELFF	TGTGCCAGCAGCGCACACGAACCTGGACTAGCGGGAGGGACCAAACTGACCGGGGAGCTGTTTTTT
TRBV7-3	-	TRBJ2-1	-	CASSLGRNNEQFF	TGTGCCAGCAGCTTGGGACGGAACAATGAGCAGTTCTTC
TRBV6-5	TRBD2	TRBJ2-1	-	CASSYRLAGYDEQFF	TGTGCCAGCAGTTACAGGCTAGCGGGTTACGATGAGCAGTTCTTC
TRBV2	-	TRBJ2-1	-	CASSSTGRNEQFF	TGTGCCAGCAGTTCCACAGGGCGCAATGAGCAGTTCTTC
TRBV6-6	-	TRBJ1-2	once	CAGARAERDYTF	TGTGCCGGAGCCCGGGCCGAGAGGGACTACACCTTC
TRBV6-1	-	TRBJ2-2	-	CASSEVGGRTGELFF	TGTGCCAGCAGTGAAGTGGGAGGACGTACCGGGGAGCTGTTTTTT
TRBV30	TRBD1	TRBJ1-2	once	CAWSVVRGQGYGYTF	TGTGCCTGGAGTGTAGTGCGGGGACAGGGCTATGGCTACACCTTC
TRBV6-1	-	TRBJ1-1	-	CASTSSGVNTEAFF	TGTGCCAGCACCTCGAGCGGGGTCAACACTGAAGCTTTCTTT
TRBV5-6	-	TRBJ2-4	-	CASSLVNQRGNIQYF	TGTGCCAGCAGCTTGGTAAATCAACGGGGAAACATTCAGTACTTC
TRBV7-3	-	TRBJ2-1	-	CASSSGWYNEQFF	TGTGCCAGCAGCTCAGGGTGGTACAATGAGCAGTTCTTC
TRBV28	TRBD1	TRBJ2-7	-	CASSTGGLFRDEQYF	TGTGCCAGCAGTACAGGGGGGCTATTTAGGGACGAGCAGTACTTC
TRBV5-5	TRBD1	TRBJ1-2	once	CASSPTGGNYGYTF	TGTGCCAGCAGCCCAACAGGGGGGAACTATGGCTACACCTTC
TRBV4-1	TRBD1	TRBJ1-5	-	CASSHQTGSNQPQHF	TGCGCCAGCAGCCATCAGACAGGGTCTAATCAGCCCCAGCATTTT
TRBV28	-	TRBJ1-2	once	CASRMAMRYTF	TGTGCCAGCAGAATGGCTATGCGCTACACCTTC
TRBV2	TRBD2	TRBJ2-3	-	CASSPGLAGADTQYF	TGTGCCAGCAGTCCCGGACTAGCGGGAGCGGATACGCAGTATTTT
TRBV2	TRBD1	TRBJ2-7	-	CASSAGTGTYEQYF	TGTGCCAGCAGTGCCGGGACAGGGACCTACGAGCAGTACTTC
TRBV28	-	TRBJ2-1	-	CATLPPGDARNEQFF	TGTGCCACCCTACCGCCGGGAGACGCCCGCAATGAGCAGTTCTTC
TRBV7-2	-	TRBJ1-2	-	CASSSSTGKGGGGYTF	TGTGCCAGCAGCTCCTCGACCGGAAAGGGAGGAGGTGGCTACACCTTC
TRBV28	-	TRBJ2-1	-	CASSGHLSYNEQFF	TGTGCCAGCTCGGGACACCTGTCCTACAATGAGCAGTTCTTC
TRBV2	TRBD1	TRBJ2-5	once	CASSLDRGTTETQYF	TGTGCCAGCAGTTTGGACAGGGGAACAACGGAGACCCAGTACTTC
TRBV7-2	-	TRBJ2-7	-	CASSRGASYEQYF	TGTGCCAGCAGCCGGGGGGCTAGCTACGAGCAGTACTTC
TRBV2	TRBD1	TRBJ2-3	-	CASSVTGVATDTQYF	TGTGCCAGCAGTGTAACAGGGGTTGCCACAGATACGCAGTATTTT
TRBV7-3	-	TRBJ2-2	few	CASSITGPNTGELFF	TGTGCCAGCAGCATAACCGGGCCGAACACCGGGGAGCTGTTTTTT
TRBV6-5	-	TRBJ1-3	-	CASSYSQPSSGNTIYF	TGTGCCAGCAGTTACAGTCAGCCCTCCTCTGGAAACACCATATATTTT
TRBV29-1	-	TRBJ2-7	-	CSVGQPYSYEQYF	TGCAGCGTTGGTCAGCCATACTCCTACGAGCAGTACTTC
TRBV7-6	-	TRBJ2-1	-	CASTAGGGEQFF	TGTGCCAGCACCGCGGGTGGAGGGGAGCAGTTCTTC
TRBV5-1	-	TRBJ2-5	-	CASSSRRAGETQYF	TGCGCCAGCAGCTCTCGAAGGGCAGGGGAGACCCAGTACTTC
TRBV27	-	TRBJ2-3	-	CASISRVAQGTDTQYF	TGTGCCAGCATCAGTAGGGTGGCCCAGGGCACAGATACGCAGTATTTT
TRBV15	-	TRBJ2-7	once	CATSRDSGGGYEQYF	TGTGCCACCAGCAGAGACTCTGGGGGTGGCTACGAGCAGTACTTC
TRBV9	-	TRBJ1-5	-	CASSSEARDQPQHF	TGTGCCAGCAGCTCAGAGGCCAGGGACCAGCCCCAGCATTTT
TRBV27	-	TRBJ1-2	-	CASSKQTGHRDYGYTF	TGTGCCAGCAGTAAACAAACGGGACACCGAGACTATGGCTACACCTTC